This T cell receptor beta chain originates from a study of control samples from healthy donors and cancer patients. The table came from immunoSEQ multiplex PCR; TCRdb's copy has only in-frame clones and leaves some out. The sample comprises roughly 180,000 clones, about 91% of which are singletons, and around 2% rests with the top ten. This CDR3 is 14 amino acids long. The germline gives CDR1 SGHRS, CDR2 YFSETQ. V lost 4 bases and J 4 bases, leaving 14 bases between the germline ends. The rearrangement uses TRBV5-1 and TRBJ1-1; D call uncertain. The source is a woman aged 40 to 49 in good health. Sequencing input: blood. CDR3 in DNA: TGCGCCAGCAGCCCTAACCCCGGTGGCACTGAAGCTTTCTTT. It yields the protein CASSPNPGGTEAFF. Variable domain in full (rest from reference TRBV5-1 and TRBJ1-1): KAGVTQTPRYLIKTRGQQVTLSCSPISGHRSVSWYQQTPGQGLQFLFEYFSETQRNKGNFPGRFSGRQFSNSRSEMNVSTLELGDSALYLCASSPNPGGTEAFFGQGTRLTVV.